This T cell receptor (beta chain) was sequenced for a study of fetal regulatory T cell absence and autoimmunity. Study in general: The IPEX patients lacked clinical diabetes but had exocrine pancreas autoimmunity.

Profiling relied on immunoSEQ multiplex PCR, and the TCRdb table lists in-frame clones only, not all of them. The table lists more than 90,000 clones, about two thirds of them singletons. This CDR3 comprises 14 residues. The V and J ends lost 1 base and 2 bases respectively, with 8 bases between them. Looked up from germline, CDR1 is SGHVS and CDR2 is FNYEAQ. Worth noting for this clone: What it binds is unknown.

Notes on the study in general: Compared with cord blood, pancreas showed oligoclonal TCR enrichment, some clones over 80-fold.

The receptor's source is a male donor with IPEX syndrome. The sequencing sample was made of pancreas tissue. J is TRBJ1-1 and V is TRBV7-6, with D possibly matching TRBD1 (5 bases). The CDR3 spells CASSLGGLNTEAFF. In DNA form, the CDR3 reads TGTGCCAGCAGCTTAGGGGGCCTAAACACTGAAGCTTTCTTT.